This T cell receptor beta chain was captured by sequencing in a study of T cell responses to AZD1222 COVID-19 vaccine (dated by TCRdb to the early 2020s). About the full investigation: A total of 233 trial participants underwent TCR sequencing, of whom some 210 received two doses of AZD1222 and about 26 received two doses of the MenACWY control vaccine. Enrollment into the trials was organized by age into subgroups of 18-55, 56-69 and 70-plus years, and those subgroups contained 148, 28 and 57 TCR-sequenced participants, respectively. General study outcomes and caveats: Participants were mostly white British and included more females than males, and it was suggested by the authors that clonal diversity may have been underestimated. A significant rise in spike-specific TCR breadth and depth was observed after two AZD1222 doses relative to day 0 and relative to MenACWY recipients. Conclusions about previously exposed vaccinees were limited because only six AZD1222 recipients were SARS-CoV-2 seropositive at baseline. The 56-69-year group was small, and its depth increase did not reach significance, likely because of low power. Because no day 14 peak-response samples were available, repertoires were characterized only after the peak T cell response. Epitopes outside the regions mutated in the B.1.351 and B.1.1.7 variants were reportedly recognized by nearly half of the unique spike-specific TCRs. The whole spike protein was spanned by vaccine-associated CD4 TCRs, and dominant responses were seen in regions 160-218 and 743-854.

The CDR3 regions of human TCRbeta chains were analyzed by immunosequencing. On the study's bioinformatics: Repertoire TCRs were checked for matches against a reference library of SARS-CoV-2-specific TCRs that had been generated using the MIRA antigen-specificity platform. Breadth was defined as the fraction of unique TCRs that were SARS-CoV-2-associated, and depth was defined as the fraction of total T cells that were SARS-CoV-2-associated. Each spike-specific TCR was assigned to its reactive spike region and to a CD4 or CD8 class using the MIRA data. Log10-transformed breadth and depth values were compared by one-way ANOVA with Sidak's multiple comparisons tests. TCRdb retrieved this table from immuneACCESS and kept in-frame rearrangements only. Not all clones are present; in checked studies, unresolved V genes account for under half, and no reason is known for the remainder. The D gene and trimming were derived from the DNA, and the V and J assignments and clone size from that table. This sample gives over 85,000 clones in total; over 85% of them show up just once. The biggest ten clones account for about 5.7% of the sample.

According to the study, the label for this sample's time point signals: about 28 days (+/-7) after the second vaccine dose. AZD1222 recipients given second doses at about 4 weeks or at about 12 weeks were pooled, since spike-specific TCR depth and breadth were not found to differ between the two schedules. Samples from vaccinated people were obtained from the UK trials COV001 and COV002, which included a single-blind randomized controlled phase 2/3 trial of AZD1222 (ChAdOx1 nCoV-19) in healthy adults. Trial participant PBMC samples were collected at day 0 and day 28 after the second dose for TCRbeta chain sequencing. Concerning this clone: This receptor's antigen is unknown. One junction end does not reproduce the germline sequence, and a read error may be involved.

CDR3 length: 16 amino acids, cysteine to phenylalanine. This entry keeps only the CDR3 DNA: 48 bases, framed from base 1. CDR1 and CDR2 are drawn from the germline V gene: LGHNA, YNFKEQ. The source was peripheral blood, collected 28 days after the second AZD1222 dose. The sequence links TRBV4-2 to TRBJ2-3; 10 central nucleotides agree with TRBD2. The TCR was taken from an adult who received the AZD1222 COVID-19 vaccine. This receptor carries the CDR3 CASGQAGGPNTDTQYF. The DNA sequence is given as TGTGCCAGCGGCCAAGCGGGGGGGCCTAACACAGATACGCAGTATTTT.